The entry below describes one TCR beta chain. This sample was taken from a study of blood T cell repertoires in COVID-19. For the study at large: T cells, B-cell-depleted T cells, or PBMCs provided the cDNA or gDNA that served as material.

Those who participated ranged in age from about 18 to 89 years and resided in roughly 26 US areas. Donors in Cohort 3 counted as recovered after two negative PCRs, clearance, or symptom resolution. The CDR3 extends over 17 amino acids. The V end was cut by 0 bases, the J end by 4 bases, with 18 bases between. Germline assignment: CDR1 LGHDT and CDR2 YNNKEL (reference sequence). Original processing methods: Amplification of reference gene primers provided the estimated nucleated cell counts. Profiling relied on immunoSEQ multiplex PCR, and the TCRdb table lists in-frame clones only, not all of them. V, J and clone size are those of that table, while D and trimming were read from the DNA. Of about half a million clones listed, 75% to 90% are singletons.

The clonotype comes from an older woman who had recovered from COVID-19. Material: PBMCs or T cells enriched from blood (not recorded which). The rearrangement uses TRBV3-1 (or the pseudogene TRBV3-2) and TRBJ1-2; tentatively, D is TRBD1 (6 bases). CDR3 protein: CASSQDLVTGPTYGYTF. DNA of the CDR3: TGTGCCAGCAGCCAAGATCTCGTAACAGGGCCCACCTATGGCTACACCTTC.